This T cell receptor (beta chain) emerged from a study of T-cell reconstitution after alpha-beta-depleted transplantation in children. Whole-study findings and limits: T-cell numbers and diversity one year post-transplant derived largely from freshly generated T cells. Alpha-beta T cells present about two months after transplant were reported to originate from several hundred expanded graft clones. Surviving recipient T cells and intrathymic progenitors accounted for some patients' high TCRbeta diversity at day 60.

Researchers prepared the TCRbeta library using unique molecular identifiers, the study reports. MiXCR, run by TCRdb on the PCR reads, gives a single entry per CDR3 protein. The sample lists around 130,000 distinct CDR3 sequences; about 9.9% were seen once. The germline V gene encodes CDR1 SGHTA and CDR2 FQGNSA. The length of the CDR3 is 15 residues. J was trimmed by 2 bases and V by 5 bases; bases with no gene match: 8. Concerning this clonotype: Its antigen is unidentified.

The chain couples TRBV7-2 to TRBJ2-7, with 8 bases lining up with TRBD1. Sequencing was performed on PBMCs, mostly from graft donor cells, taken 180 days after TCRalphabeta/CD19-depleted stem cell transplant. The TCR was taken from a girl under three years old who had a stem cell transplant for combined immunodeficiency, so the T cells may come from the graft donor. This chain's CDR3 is CASSGNRDRTYEQYF. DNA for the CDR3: TGTGCCAGCAGCGGAAACCGGGACAGGACCTACGAGCAGTACTTC.